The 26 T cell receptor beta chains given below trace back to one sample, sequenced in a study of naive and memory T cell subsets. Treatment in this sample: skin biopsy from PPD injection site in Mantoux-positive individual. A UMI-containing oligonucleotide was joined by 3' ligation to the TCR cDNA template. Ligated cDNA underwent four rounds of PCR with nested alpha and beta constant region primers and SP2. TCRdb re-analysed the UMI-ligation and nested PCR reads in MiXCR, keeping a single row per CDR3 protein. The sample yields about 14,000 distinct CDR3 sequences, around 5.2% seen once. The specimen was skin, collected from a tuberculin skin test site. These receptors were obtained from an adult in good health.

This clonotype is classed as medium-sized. CDR3 loop: CASSWTGVPAYQETQYF. Written as DNA, the CDR3 is TGTGCCAGCAGTTGGACGGGGGTTCCGGCGTACCAAGAGACCCAGTACTTC. The V call is TRBV6-5, the J call TRBJ2-5; D perhaps matches TRBD2 (6 bases). This CDR3 contains 17 residues. Deletions cut 4 bases from V and 0 bases from J, with 18 bases between. CDR1 MNHEY and CDR2 SVGAGI come from the germline V gene.

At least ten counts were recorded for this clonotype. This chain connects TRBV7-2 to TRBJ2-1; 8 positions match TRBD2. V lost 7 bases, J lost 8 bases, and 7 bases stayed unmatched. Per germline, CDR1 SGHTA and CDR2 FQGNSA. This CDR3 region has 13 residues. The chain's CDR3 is CASTRGGRDEQFF. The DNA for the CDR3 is TGTGCCAGCACCCGCGGGGGGCGAGATGAGCAGTTCTTC.

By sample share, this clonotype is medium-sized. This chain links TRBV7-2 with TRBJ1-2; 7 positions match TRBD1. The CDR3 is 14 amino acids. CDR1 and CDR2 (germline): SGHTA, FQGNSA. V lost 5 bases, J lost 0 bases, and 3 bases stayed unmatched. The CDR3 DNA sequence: TGTGCCAGCAGCCGGGACAGCGCTAACTATGGCTACACCTTC. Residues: CASSRDSANYGYTF.

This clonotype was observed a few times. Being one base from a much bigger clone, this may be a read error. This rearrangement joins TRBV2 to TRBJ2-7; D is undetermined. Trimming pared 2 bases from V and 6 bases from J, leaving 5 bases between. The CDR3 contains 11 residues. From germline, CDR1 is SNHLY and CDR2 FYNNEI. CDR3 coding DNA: TGTGCCAGCAGTGAATACCGCGAGCAGTACTTC. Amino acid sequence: CASSEYREQYF.

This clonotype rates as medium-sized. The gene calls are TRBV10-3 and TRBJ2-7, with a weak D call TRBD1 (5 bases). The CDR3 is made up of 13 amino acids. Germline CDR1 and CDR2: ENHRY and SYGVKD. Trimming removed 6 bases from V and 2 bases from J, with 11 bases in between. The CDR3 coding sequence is TGTGCCATCAGGGCAGGCAGGGCCTACGAGCAGTACTTC. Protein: CAIRAGRAYEQYF.

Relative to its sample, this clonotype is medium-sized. The CDR3, as DNA: TGTGCCAGCACACCCCTAGCGGGGGGATACAATGAGCAGTTCTTC. It is translated as CASTPLAGGYNEQFF. The J gene is TRBJ2-1, the V gene TRBV2; TRBD2 matches 11 bases. The trim removed 7 bases at V and 4 bases at J, leaving 6 bases unmatched. In germline, CDR1 is SNHLY, CDR2 FYNNEI. CDR3 length: 15 residues.

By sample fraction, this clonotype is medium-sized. The CDR3 here is CASGFGTEGDTQYF. For the CDR3, the DNA is TGTGCTAGTGGTTTTGGTACAGAAGGAGATACGCAGTATTTT. V usage is TRBV12-5 and J usage is TRBJ2-3, with D hard to call. Trimming removed 3 bases at V and 5 bases at J, with 12 bases between. The CDR3 contains 14 residues. Germline V gene data show CDR1 as LGHNT and CDR2 as FRNRAP.

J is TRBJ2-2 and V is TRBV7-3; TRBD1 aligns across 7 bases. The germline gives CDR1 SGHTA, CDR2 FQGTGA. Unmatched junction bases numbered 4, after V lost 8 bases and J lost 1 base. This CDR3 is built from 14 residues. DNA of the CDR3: TGTGCCAGCCCACCAGGGGGGAACACCGGGGAGCTGTTTTTT. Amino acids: CASPPGGNTGELFF. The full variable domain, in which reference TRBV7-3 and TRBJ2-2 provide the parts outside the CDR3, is GAGVSQTPSNKVTEKGKYVELRCDPISGHTALYWYRQSLGQGPEFLIYFQGTGAADDSGLPNDRFFAVRPEGSVSTLKIQRTERGDSAVYLCASPPGGNTGELFFGEGSRLTVL.

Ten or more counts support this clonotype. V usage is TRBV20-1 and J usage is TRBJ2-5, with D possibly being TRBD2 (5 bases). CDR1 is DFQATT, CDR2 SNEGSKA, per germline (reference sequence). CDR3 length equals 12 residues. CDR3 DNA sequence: TGCAGCACTAGGAGCGGCCAAGAGACCCAGTACTTC. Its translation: CSTRSGQETQYF.

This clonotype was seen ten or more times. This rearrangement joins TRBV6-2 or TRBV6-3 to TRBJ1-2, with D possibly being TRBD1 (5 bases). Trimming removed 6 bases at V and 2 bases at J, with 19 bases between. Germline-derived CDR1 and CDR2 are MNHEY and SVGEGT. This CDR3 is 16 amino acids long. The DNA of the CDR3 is TGTGCCAGCAGCACTCGGAGACAGACGACAAACTATGGCTACACCTTC. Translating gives CASSTRRQTTNYGYTF.

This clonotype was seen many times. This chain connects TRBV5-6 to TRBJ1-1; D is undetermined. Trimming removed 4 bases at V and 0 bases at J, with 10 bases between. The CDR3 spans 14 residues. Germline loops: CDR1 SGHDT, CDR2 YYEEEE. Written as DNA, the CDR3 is TGTGCCAGCAGCAGGCCAGCGATGAACACTGAAGCTTTCTTT. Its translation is CASSRPAMNTEAFF.

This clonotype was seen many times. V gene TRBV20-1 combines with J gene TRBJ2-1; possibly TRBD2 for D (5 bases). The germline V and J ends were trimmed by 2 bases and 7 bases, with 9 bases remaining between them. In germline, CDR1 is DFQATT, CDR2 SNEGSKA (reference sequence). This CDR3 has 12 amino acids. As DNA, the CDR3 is TGCAGTGCTAGAAAATCGGGGAATGAGCAGTTCTTC. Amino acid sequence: CSARKSGNEQFF.

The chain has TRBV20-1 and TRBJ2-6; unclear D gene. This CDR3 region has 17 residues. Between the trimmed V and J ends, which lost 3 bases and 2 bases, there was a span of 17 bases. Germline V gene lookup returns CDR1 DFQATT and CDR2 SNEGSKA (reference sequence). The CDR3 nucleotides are TGCAGTGCTAGTAAATATCGGGCAGCTACTGGGGCCAACGTCCTGACTTTC. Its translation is CSASKYRAATGANVLTF.

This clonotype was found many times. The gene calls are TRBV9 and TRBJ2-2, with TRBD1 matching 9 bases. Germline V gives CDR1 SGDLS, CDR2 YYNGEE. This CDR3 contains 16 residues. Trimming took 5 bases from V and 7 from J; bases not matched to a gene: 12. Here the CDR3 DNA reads TGTGCCAGCAGAGAAGACAGGGGGACAGGCGTCGGGGAGCTGTTTTTT. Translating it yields CASREDRGTGVGELFF.

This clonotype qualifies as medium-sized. CDR3 nucleotides: TGTGCCAGCAGCTTTCAGGGGGGGTATAATTCACCCCTCCACTTT. Translating it yields CASSFQGGYNSPLHF. This chain uses TRBV7-2 with TRBJ1-6, with 7 bases matching TRBD1. V lost 3 bases to trimming and J lost 4 bases; unmatched junction nucleotides: 3. Germline V gene data show CDR1 as SGHTA and CDR2 as FQGNSA. The CDR3 loop spans 15 amino acids.

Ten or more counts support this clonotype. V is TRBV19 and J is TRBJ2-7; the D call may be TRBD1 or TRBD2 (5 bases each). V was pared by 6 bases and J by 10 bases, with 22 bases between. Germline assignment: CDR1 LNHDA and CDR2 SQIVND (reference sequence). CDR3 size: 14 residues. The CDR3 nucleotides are TGTGCCAGTAGCCCACGGGGAACGGGGACGGGACAGTACTTC. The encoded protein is CASSPRGTGTGQYF. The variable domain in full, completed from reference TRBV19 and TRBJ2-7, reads DGGITQSPKYLFRKEGQNVTLSCEQNLNHDAMYWYRQDPGQGLRLIYYSQIVNDFQKGDIAEGYSVSREKKESFPLTVTSAQKNPTAFYLCASSPRGTGTGQYFGPGTRLTVT.

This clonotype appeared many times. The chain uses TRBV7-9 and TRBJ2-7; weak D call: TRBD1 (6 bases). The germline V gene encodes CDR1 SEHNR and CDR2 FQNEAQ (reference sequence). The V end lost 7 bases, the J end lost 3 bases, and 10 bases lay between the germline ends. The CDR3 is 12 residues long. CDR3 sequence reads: CASTGDIYEQYF. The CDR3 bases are TGTGCCAGCACCGGGGACATCTACGAGCAGTACTTC.

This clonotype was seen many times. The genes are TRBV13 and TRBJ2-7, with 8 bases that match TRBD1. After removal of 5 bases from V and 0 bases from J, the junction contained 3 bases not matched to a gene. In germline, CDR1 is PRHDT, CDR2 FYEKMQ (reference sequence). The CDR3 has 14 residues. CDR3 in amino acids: CASSRQGHSYEQYF. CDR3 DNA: TGTGCCAGCAGCCGACAGGGGCACTCCTACGAGCAGTACTTC.

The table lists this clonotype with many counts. The CDR3, as DNA: TGTGCCAGCAGCTTCGCGGGCAGGGGGCAGAACACCATATATTTT. It yields the protein CASSFAGRGQNTIYF. This chain uses TRBV7-9 with TRBJ1-3; 8 bases match TRBD1. The CDR3 has 15 amino acids. In germline, CDR1 is SEHNR, CDR2 FQNEAQ (reference sequence). V dropped 3 bases and J dropped 7; count of bases not matched to a gene: 8.

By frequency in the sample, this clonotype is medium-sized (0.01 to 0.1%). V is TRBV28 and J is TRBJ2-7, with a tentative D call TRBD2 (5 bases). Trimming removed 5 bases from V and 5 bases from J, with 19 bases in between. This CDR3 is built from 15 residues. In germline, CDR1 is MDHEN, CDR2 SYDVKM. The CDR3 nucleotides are TGTGCCAGCAGTCCACCCAGAGAGGGTATCGACGAGCAGTACTTC. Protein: CASSPPREGIDEQYF.

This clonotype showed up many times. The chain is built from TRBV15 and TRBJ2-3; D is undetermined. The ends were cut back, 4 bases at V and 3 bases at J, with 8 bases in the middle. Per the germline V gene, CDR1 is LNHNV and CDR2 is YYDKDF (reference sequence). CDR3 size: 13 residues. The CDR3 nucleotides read TGTGCCACCAGCATAGGGCCGACAGATACGCAGTATTTT. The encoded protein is CATSIGPTDTQYF.

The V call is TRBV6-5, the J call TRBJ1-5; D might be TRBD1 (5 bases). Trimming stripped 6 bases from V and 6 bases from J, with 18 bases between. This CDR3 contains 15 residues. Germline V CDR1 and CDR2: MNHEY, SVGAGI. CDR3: CASSPAKGVGQPQHF. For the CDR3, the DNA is TGTGCCAGCAGCCCCGCAAAAGGGGTGGGTCAGCCCCAGCATTTT.

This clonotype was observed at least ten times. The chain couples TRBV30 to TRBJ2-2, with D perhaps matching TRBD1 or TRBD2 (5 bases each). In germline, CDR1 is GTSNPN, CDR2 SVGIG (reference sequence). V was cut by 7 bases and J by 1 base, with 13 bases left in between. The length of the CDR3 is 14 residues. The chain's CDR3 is CAFDRGLNTGELFF. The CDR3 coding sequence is TGTGCCTTCGACCGGGGCTTGAACACCGGGGAGCTGTTTTTT.

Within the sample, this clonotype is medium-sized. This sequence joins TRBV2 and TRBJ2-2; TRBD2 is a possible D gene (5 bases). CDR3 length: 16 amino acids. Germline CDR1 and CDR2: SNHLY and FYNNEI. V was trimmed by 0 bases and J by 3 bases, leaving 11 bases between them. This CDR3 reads CASSEARARDTGELFF. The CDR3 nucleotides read TGTGCCAGCAGTGAAGCGAGGGCGAGGGACACCGGGGAGCTGTTTTTT.

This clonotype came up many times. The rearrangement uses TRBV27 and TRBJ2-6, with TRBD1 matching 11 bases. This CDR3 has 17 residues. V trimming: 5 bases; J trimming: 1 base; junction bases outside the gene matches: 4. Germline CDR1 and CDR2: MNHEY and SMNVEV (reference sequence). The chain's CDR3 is CASSPGQGASGANVLTF. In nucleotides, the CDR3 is TGTGCCAGCAGTCCTGGACAGGGGGCATCTGGGGCCAACGTCCTGACTTTC.

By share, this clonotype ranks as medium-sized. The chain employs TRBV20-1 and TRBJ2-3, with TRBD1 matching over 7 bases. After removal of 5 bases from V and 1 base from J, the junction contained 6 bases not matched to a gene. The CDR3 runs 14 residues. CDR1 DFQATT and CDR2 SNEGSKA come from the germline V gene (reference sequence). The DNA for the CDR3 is TGCAGTGCTTCAGGGGGTTTAGGCACAGATACGCAGTATTTT. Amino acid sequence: CSASGGLGTDTQYF.